Listed here are 10 T cell receptor beta chains from one sample, sequenced in a study of shared clonotypes between healthy human individuals. The table came from immunoSEQ multiplex PCR; TCRdb's copy has only in-frame clones and leaves some out. The sample contains roughly 640,000 clones, approximately 74% of which appear only once. The material sequenced was memory CD4+ T cells sorted from blood. Subset here: CD45RA-negative fraction. The source is a woman aged 25 to 39 in good health.

The genes are TRBV7-8 and TRBJ1-3; D is uncertain. This CDR3 contains 12 residues. Germline V gene lookup returns CDR1 SGHVS and CDR2 FQNEAQ. The germline V and J ends were trimmed by 6 bases and 4 bases, with 7 bases remaining between them. The DNA of the CDR3 is TGTGCCAGCAGTATCAACGGAAACACCATATATTTT. Translated, it gives CASSINGNTIYF.

This clone appeared a few times. The rearrangement links TRBV6-6 to TRBJ1-1, with 7 nucleotides matching TRBD1. Germline V gene lookup returns CDR1 MNHNY and CDR2 SVGAGI (reference sequence). The length of the CDR3 is 15 residues. After removal of 2 bases from V and 3 bases from J, the junction contained 6 bases not matched to a gene. As DNA, the CDR3 is TGTGCCAGCAGTTACGACAGGGTAAGGGACACTGAAGCTTTCTTT. Encoded protein: CASSYDRVRDTEAFF.

The CDR3 spells CASSAEGGGTEAFF. In nucleotides, the CDR3 is TGTGCCAGCAGCGCGGAGGGTGGGGGCACTGAAGCTTTCTTT. The chain joins TRBV6-4 to TRBJ1-1; D might be TRBD1 (5 bases). Germline CDR1 and CDR2: MRHNA and SNTAGT. There are 14 residues in the CDR3. Deletions cut 6 bases from V and 4 bases from J, with 15 bases between.

The J gene is TRBJ1-1, the V gene TRBV5-1; D gene unclear. This CDR3 comprises 11 residues. V lost 7 bases and J lost 8, with 12 bases in between. Germline CDR1 reads SGHRS; CDR2 reads YFSETQ. The CDR3 loop reads CASSQFGEAFF. The CDR3 DNA is TGCGCCAGCTCACAATTCGGAGAAGCTTTCTTT.

The chain employs TRBV5-1 and TRBJ2-5, with a weak D call TRBD1 (5 bases). This CDR3 region has 16 residues. The V end lost 0 bases, the J end lost 5 bases, and 17 bases lay between the germline ends. Germline V CDR1 and CDR2: SGHRS, YFSETQ. The CDR3, as DNA: TGCGCCAGCAGCTTGGAAGGGGTACTCGAGGTTGAGACCCAGTACTTC. It encodes CASSLEGVLEVETQYF.

V gene TRBV6-4 combines with J gene TRBJ2-3; TRBD1 is a possible D gene (6 bases). This CDR3 region has 14 residues. Germline CDR1 and CDR2: MRHNA and SNTAGT. Deletions cut 2 bases from V and 2 bases from J, with 8 bases between. CDR3 coding DNA: TGTGCCAGCAGTGACGGACAGCACACAGATACGCAGTATTTT. Translated: CASSDGQHTDTQYF.

V is TRBV19 and J is TRBJ2-1; 9 nucleotides agree with TRBD2. CDR3 length: 14 amino acids. Trimming at V came to 2 bases and at J to 8 bases, leaving 4 bases not matched to a gene. CDR1 and CDR2 from the germline V gene are LNHDA and SQIVND (reference sequence). CDR3 DNA sequence: TGTGCCAGTAGTATATTTAGCGGGAGAGATGAGCAGTTCTTC. It translates to CASSIFSGRDEQFF.

The rearrangement links TRBV7-7 to TRBJ2-3; possible D gene TRBD2, 6 bases. CDR1 SSHAT and CDR2 FNYEAQ come from the germline V gene (reference sequence). The ends were cut back, 5 bases at V and 1 base at J, with 16 bases in the middle. The CDR3 runs to 16 residues. The CDR3 reads CASSPAGGGGTDTQYF. CDR3 DNA: TGTGCCAGCAGCCCCGCCGGTGGCGGGGGCACAGATACGCAGTATTTT.

This chain links TRBV5-1 with TRBJ2-7; 10 bases line up with TRBD2. V gave up 4 bases and J gave up 2 bases; unmatched junction bases: 9. The CDR3 extends over 16 amino acids. Germline CDR1 and CDR2: SGHRS and YFSETQ. The CDR3 region is CASSPGTSDSAYEQYF. The CDR3 DNA reads as TGCGCCAGCAGCCCGGGGACTAGCGACAGCGCCTACGAGCAGTACTTC.

This clone was recorded a few times. The same CDR3 is also encoded by other DNA sequences in this sample. The chain carries TRBV2 and TRBJ2-3; unclear D gene. Trimming shortened V by 6 bases and J by 2 bases, and 6 bases separated the two germline ends. This CDR3 has 12 amino acids. Germline CDR1 is SNHLY and CDR2 is FYNNEI. The CDR3 coding sequence is TGTGCCAGCAGCCCCACCACAGATACGCAGTATTTT. The encoded protein is CASSPTTDTQYF.